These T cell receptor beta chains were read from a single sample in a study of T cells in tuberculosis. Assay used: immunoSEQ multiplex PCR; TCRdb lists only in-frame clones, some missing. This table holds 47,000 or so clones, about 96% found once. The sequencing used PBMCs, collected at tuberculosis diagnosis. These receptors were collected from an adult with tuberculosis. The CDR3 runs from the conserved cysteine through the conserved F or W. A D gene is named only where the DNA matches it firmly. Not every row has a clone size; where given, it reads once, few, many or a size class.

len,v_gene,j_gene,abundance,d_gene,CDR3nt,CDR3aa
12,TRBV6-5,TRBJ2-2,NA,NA,TGTGCCAGCGGCCGGGGGTCCGGGGAGCTGTTTTTT,CASGRGSGELFF
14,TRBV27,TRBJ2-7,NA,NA,TGTGCCAGCAGTTCGATCGGTAGCTCCTACGAGCAGTACTTC,CASSSIGSSYEQYF
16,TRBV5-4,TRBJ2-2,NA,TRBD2,TGTGCCAGCAGCTTGGGTAGCGGGAGAGCGGTCGGGGAGCTGTTTTTT,CASSLGSGRAVGELFF
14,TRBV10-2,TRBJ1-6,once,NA,TGCGCCAGCAGTGACCGACAGTATTCTTCACCCCTCCACTTT,CASSDRQYSSPLHF
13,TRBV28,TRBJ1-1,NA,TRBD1,TGTGCCAGCAAAGAGACAGGGACCACTGAAGCTTTCTTT,CASKETGTTEAFF
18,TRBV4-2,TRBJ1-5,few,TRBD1,TGTGCCAGCAGCCAAGGCGCGACAGGGCCCACCGGGAATGAGCCCCAGCATTTT,CASSQGATGPTGNEPQHF
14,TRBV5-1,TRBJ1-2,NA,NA,TGCGCCAGCAGCAGGGACAACCCTAACTATGGCTACACCTTC,CASSRDNPNYGYTF
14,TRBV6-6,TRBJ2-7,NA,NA,TGTGCCAGCAGTTACCCGGGGTCTACCTACGAGCAGTACTTC,CASSYPGSTYEQYF
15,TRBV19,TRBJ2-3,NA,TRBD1,TGTGCCAGTTCCTCCGGGACAGGGAACCCAGATACGCAGTATTTT,CASSSGTGNPDTQYF
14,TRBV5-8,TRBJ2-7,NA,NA,TGTGCCAGCAGCTTGAACAGGAACTCCTACGAGCAGTACTTC,CASSLNRNSYEQYF
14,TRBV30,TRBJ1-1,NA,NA,TGTGCCTGGAGTCCCCATAGGGGTAACACTGAAGCTTTCTTT,CAWSPHRGNTEAFF
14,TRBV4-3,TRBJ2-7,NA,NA,TGCGCCAGCAGCCAAGCCCTGAGGGGGTCCGAGCAGTACTTC,CASSQALRGSEQYF
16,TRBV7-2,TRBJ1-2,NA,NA,TGTGCCAGCAGCCTACTAATACAGGCAGCTAACTATGGCTACACCTTC,CASSLLIQAANYGYTF
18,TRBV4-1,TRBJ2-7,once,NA,TGCGCCAGCAGCCCCAGGCTGTTACTAGACCCTAGCTCCTACGAGCAGTACTTC,CASSPRLLLDPSSYEQYF
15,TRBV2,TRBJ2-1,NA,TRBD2,TGTGCCAGCGTTCTGACTAGCGGTAGATCGAATGAGCAGTTCTTC,CASVLTSGRSNEQFF
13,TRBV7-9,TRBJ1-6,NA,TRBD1,TGTGCCAGCAGCTTAGGACAGGGGGTTCCCCTCCACTTT,CASSLGQGVPLHF
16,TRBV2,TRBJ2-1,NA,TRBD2,TGTGCCAGCAGAAGACCACTAGCGGGAGATTACAATGAGCAGTTCTTC,CASRRPLAGDYNEQFF
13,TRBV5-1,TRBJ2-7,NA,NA,TGCGCCAGCAGAAAGGCTGCGGAATACGAGCAGTACTTC,CASRKAAEYEQYF
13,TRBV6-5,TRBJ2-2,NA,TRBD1,TGTGCCAGCAGAACAGGGGGCATCGGGGAGCTGTTTTTT,CASRTGGIGELFF
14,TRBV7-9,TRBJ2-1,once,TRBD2,TGTGCCAGTACCGGGACTAGCGGGAGCCATGAGCAGTTCTTC,CASTGTSGSHEQFF
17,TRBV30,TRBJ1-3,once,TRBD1,TGTGCCTGGAGGTCACAGGGGGCTCCCTACTCTGGAAACACCATATATTTT,CAWRSQGAPYSGNTIYF
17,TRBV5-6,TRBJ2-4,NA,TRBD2,TGTGCCAGCAGCTTGCGGGCAGCGGGAGGAGCCAAAAACATTCAGTACTTC,CASSLRAAGGAKNIQYF
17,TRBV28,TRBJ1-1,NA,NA,TGTGCCAGCAGTTATGGAGGACCCAGTGGGGTGGGTACTGAAGCTTTCTTT,CASSYGGPSGVGTEAFF
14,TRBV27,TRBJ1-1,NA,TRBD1,TGTGCCAGCTGCGAATTAGGGGGCGTCACTGAAGCTTTCTTT,CASCELGGVTEAFF
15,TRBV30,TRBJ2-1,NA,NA,TGTGCCTGGAGTCCCTACAGCGGGTTGGGGAATGAGCAGTTCTTC,CAWSPYSGLGNEQFF
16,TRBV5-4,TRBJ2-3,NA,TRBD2,TGTGCCAGCAGCTATGGGGGTAGCGGGAGTCGAGATACGCAGTATTTT,CASSYGGSGSRDTQYF
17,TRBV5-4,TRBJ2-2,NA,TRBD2,TGTGCCAGCAGCCTACCGGGAGGGGCAGCGAACACCGGGGAGCTGTTTTTT,CASSLPGGAANTGELFF
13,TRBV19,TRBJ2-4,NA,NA,TGTGCCAGTAGTATAGATCGAGAGGGCGGCAAGTACTTC,CASSIDREGGKYF
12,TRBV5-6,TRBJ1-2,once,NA,TGTGCCAGCAGCCTGGCTTCCTATGGCTACACCTTC,CASSLASYGYTF
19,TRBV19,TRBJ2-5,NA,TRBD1,TGTGCCAGTAGTTCTAGCCGGAAAGGACAGGGGAGTTGGCAAGAGACCCAGTACTTC,CASSSSRKGQGSWQETQYF
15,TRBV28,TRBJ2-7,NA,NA,TGTGCCAGCAGTCCTACCGTGACAGGAGGCGACGAGCAGTACTTC,CASSPTVTGGDEQYF
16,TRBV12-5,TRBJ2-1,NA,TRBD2,TGTGCTAGTGGTGCCTCTTCCGGGCGGGAGATCTATGAGCAGTTCTTC,CASGASSGREIYEQFF
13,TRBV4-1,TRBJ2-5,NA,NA,TGCGCCAGCAGCCATTTGGCGGTGGAGACCCAGTACTTC,CASSHLAVETQYF
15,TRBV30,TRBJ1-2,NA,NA,TGTGCCTGGAGTCGTACAGGGCTCCCTAACTATGGCTACACCTTC,CAWSRTGLPNYGYTF
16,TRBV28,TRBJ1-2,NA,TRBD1,TGTGCCAGCAGTTCTCCCCGACAGGGCCTTGGGTATGGCTACACCTTC,CASSSPRQGLGYGYTF
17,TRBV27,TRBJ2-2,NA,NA,TGTGCCAGCAGTTTAGTCCGACTTAGAGCGAACACCGGGGAGCTGTTTTTT,CASSLVRLRANTGELFF
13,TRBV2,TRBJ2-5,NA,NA,TGTGCCAGCAGTGAACCCTTCCAAGAGACCCAGTACTTC,CASSEPFQETQYF
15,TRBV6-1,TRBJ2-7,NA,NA,TGTGCCAGCAGTGAAGCTCCCTACAGTGACTACGAGCAGTACTTC,CASSEAPYSDYEQYF
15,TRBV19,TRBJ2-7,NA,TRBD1,TGTGCCAGTAGTATAGGCGGGACAGGGACCTACGAGCAGTACTTC,CASSIGGTGTYEQYF
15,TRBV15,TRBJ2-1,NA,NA,TGTGCCACCAGCAGAGCCGGGACTCCTAACAATGAGCAGTTCTTC,CATSRAGTPNNEQFF
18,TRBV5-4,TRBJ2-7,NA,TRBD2,TGTGCCAGCAGCTTGGGCGGGGGGACTAGCGGGAGGACCCACGAGCAGTACTTC,CASSLGGGTSGRTHEQYF
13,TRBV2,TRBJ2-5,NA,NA,TGTGCCAGTAACAATTACGCGGGAGAGACCCAGTACTTC,CASNNYAGETQYF
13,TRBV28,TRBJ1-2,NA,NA,TGTGCCAGCAGACCAGACGCAGGCATGGGCTACACCTTC,CASRPDAGMGYTF
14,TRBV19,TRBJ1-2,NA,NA,TGTGCCAGTAGTATCCCAGGTAGTACCTATGGCTACACCTTC,CASSIPGSTYGYTF